The clone carrying this T cell receptor beta chain occurred once. Its specificity is not known. Within the sample, other DNA sequences also encode this same CDR3. Drawing of blood for sampling happened at baseline, at cycle 4 day 1, and at cycle 7 day 1. These data originate in a study of OX40 agonist ivuxolimab in advanced cancers. Whole-study context: Every 2 weeks, ivuxolimab was infused into the patients intravenously at between 0.01 and 10 mg/kg. Study-level findings and limits: There was clonal expansion of CD4+ and CD8+ blood T cells by week 6 at 0.1 to 3.0 mg/kg.

Produced via immunoSEQ multiplex PCR; TCRdb's table is partial and in-frame only. This table holds under 85,000 clones, more than 75% found once. This CDR3 has 15 amino acids. Germline V CDR1 and CDR2: SEHNR, FQNEAQ (reference sequence). V lost 1 base and J 7 bases, leaving 14 bases between the germline ends. This material consisted of CD4+ or CD8+ T cells sorted from blood, taken in a trial of the OX40 agonist ivuxolimab. The chain has TRBV7-9 and TRBJ1-5, with a possible D match to TRBD1 (6 bases). The receptor was derived from an adult with an advanced solid tumor such as melanoma, head and neck, liver or kidney cancer. CDR3 residues: CASSLGGGRGQPQHF. The CDR3 bases are TGTGCCAGCAGCTTAGGGGGGGGGAGGGGGCAGCCCCAGCATTTT.